This is a list of T cell receptor beta chains from one sample in a study of identical twins' blood T cells. TCRdb independently ran MiXCR on the 5' RACE reads; one entry per CDR3 protein. The repertoire holds a few hundred thousand distinct CDR3 sequences, around 30% seen once, with roughly 5.5% in the top ten. Material: PBMCs. These receptors originate from a woman aged 18-49 years in good health. CDR3s include the opening cysteine and the closing phenylalanine or tryptophan. A D gene is named only where the DNA matches it firmly. For some rows the clone size is stated as once, few or many, or as a class when expanded; others skip it.

V	size	D	J	DNA	CDR3
TRBV5-8	-	-	TRBJ2-2	TGTGCCAGCAGCCCAGGGGTCGACAGCAAGAACACCGGGGAGCTGTTTTTT	CASSPGVDSKNTGELFF
TRBV7-8	-	TRBD2	TRBJ2-2	TGTGCCAGCAGCTTAGGCGGGGGAGCGCGACACACCGGGGAGCTGTTTTTT	CASSLGGGARHTGELFF
TRBV20-1	many	-	TRBJ1-2	TGCAGTGCTAGGGGCAGCTTCTATGGCTACACCTTC	CSARGSFYGYTF
TRBV6-2/TRBV6-3	-	-	TRBJ2-5	TGTGCCAGCAGTTACTCGAGTGATAAAGAGACCCAGTACTTC	CASSYSSDKETQYF
TRBV5-1	few	-	TRBJ2-2	TGCGCCACCCGGGGGGCTCCGAACACCGGGGAGCTGTTTTTT	CATRGAPNTGELFF
TRBV9	few	-	TRBJ2-3	TGTGCCAGCAGCGTAGAATGGGCAGATACGCAGTATTTT	CASSVEWADTQYF
TRBV6-6	-	-	TRBJ1-5	TGTGCCAGCAGTTACCGATGGGGCAATCAGCCCCAGCATTTT	CASSYRWGNQPQHF
TRBV18	-	-	TRBJ2-1	TGTGCCAGCTCACCACAACAGCATGGCTCCTACAATGAGCAGTTCTTC	CASSPQQHGSYNEQFF
TRBV5-5	-	-	TRBJ1-2	TGTGCCAGCGCCACGGGGGTTGGACTCTCTAACTATGGCTACACCTTC	CASATGVGLSNYGYTF
TRBV6-2/TRBV6-3	-	-	TRBJ2-1	TGTGCCAGCAGTTCCCATCCCCACAGCGCAGTCCTCTACAATGAGCAGTTCTTC	CASSSHPHSAVLYNEQFF
TRBV11-2	-	TRBD2	TRBJ2-1	TGTGCCAGCAGCTTAGCAGGGACTATAGGGAATGAGCAGTTCTTC	CASSLAGTIGNEQFF
TRBV5-1	few	TRBD1	TRBJ1-1	TGCGCCAGCCAATCAGACAGGGAAGGGTACACTGAAGCTTTCTTT	CASQSDREGYTEAFF
TRBV4-3	-	-	TRBJ2-7	TGCGCCAGCAGCCAAGATCGTAACTACGAGCAGTACTTC	CASSQDRNYEQYF
TRBV29-1	-	-	TRBJ2-1	TGCAGCGTTGACCAGGGGATCCTCAATGAGCAGTTCTTC	CSVDQGILNEQFF
TRBV7-2	-	-	TRBJ1-2	TGTGCCACCCCGGCGGGGGGGGTCGACCTTTATGGCTACACCTTC	CATPAGGVDLYGYTF
TRBV6-5	-	TRBD2	TRBJ2-3	TGTGCCAGCAGTTACACTGGTCCCAGCGGGGGGGTCGGCACAGATACGCAGTATTTT	CASSYTGPSGGVGTDTQYF
TRBV6-2/TRBV6-3	few	TRBD2	TRBJ2-4	TGTGCCAGCAGTTACTTGATGGGACTAGCGAGCATTCAGTACTTC	CASSYLMGLASIQYF
TRBV9	few	-	TRBJ1-6	TGTGCCAGCAGCGTAATGTCAGGTTCACCCCTCCACTTT	CASSVMSGSPLHF
TRBV5-1	few	-	TRBJ2-1	TGCGCCAGCAATCTGGGACTGGATCCCCGCTACAATGAGCAGTTCTTC	CASNLGLDPRYNEQFF
TRBV2	-	TRBD2	TRBJ2-1	TGTGCCAGCAGAACTAGCGGGGGGAGCTCCTACAATGAGCAGTTCTTC	CASRTSGGSSYNEQFF
TRBV6-5	many	-	TRBJ1-2	TGTGCCAGCAGCGGGGATTCCAGGGGCTACACCTTC	CASSGDSRGYTF
TRBV20-1	few	-	TRBJ2-7	TGCAGTGCTAGAAAATGGGACGGGTTTTACGAGCAGTACTTC	CSARKWDGFYEQYF
TRBV5-1	-	TRBD2	TRBJ2-1	TGCGCCAGCAGGGCTAGCGGGAGTTCGTACAATGAGCAGTTCTTC	CASRASGSSYNEQFF
TRBV2	-	TRBD2	TRBJ2-1	TGTGCCAGCAGTGAAACGGGAGGTTTCTACAATGAGCAGTTCTTC	CASSETGGFYNEQFF
TRBV7-9	few	TRBD1	TRBJ1-2	TGTGCCAGCAGCTGGGGACAGAACTTCTATGGCTACACCTTC	CASSWGQNFYGYTF
TRBV29-1	-	TRBD2	TRBJ2-3	TGCAGCCTCGGACTAGCGGGAGTGGGCACAGATACGCAGTATTTT	CSLGLAGVGTDTQYF
TRBV20-1	few	-	TRBJ2-3	TGCAGTGCTAGAGATTCGAGCGCAGATACGCAGTATTTT	CSARDSSADTQYF
TRBV27	few	-	TRBJ1-5	TGTGCCAGCAGTTTATCGGCAGGGGTGGGTCAGCCCCAGCATTTT	CASSLSAGVGQPQHF
TRBV6-2/TRBV6-3	many	TRBD2	TRBJ2-1	TGTGCCAGCAGTTACAGAGCGGGGGGGTACAATGAGCAGTTCTTC	CASSYRAGGYNEQFF
TRBV5-8	-	TRBD1	TRBJ1-2	TGTGCCAGCACCAAGGACAGGGGGCGAAGCTATGGCTACACCTTC	CASTKDRGRSYGYTF
TRBV12-3/TRBV12-4	-	-	TRBJ2-7	TGTGCCAGCAGTTTAGCGCCGACGAAGCAGTACTTC	CASSLAPTKQYF
TRBV20-1	-	TRBD1	TRBJ1-1	TGCAGTGCTAGAGATGCAGGGGGCAGGTTTGGCACTGAAGCTTTCTTT	CSARDAGGRFGTEAFF
TRBV6-1	-	-	TRBJ1-2	TGTGCCAACAAATCCCCCTTAGGCTACACCTTC	CANKSPLGYTF
TRBV20-1	-	-	TRBJ2-5	TGCAGTGCTAGAGGGGGCTGGCAATCCCAAGAGACCCAGTACTTC	CSARGGWQSQETQYF
TRBV20-1	few	-	TRBJ1-2	TGCAGTGCTCGAGCTCATGGGTCCGTCTACACCTTC	CSARAHGSVYTF
TRBV7-9	few	-	TRBJ1-2	TGTGCCAGGGACAGCCTTAACTATGGCTACACCTTC	CARDSLNYGYTF
TRBV20-1	few	-	TRBJ2-3	TGCAGTGTCCCCCGTGACTGGGATACGCAGTATTTT	CSVPRDWDTQYF
TRBV2	-	TRBD2	TRBJ2-1	TGTGCCAGCCGAGGCGGAACTAGCGGATACAATGAGCAGTTCTTC	CASRGGTSGYNEQFF
TRBV20-1	-	TRBD1	TRBJ1-2	TGCAGTGCCATAGAGCAGGGGGGGTATTGCTACACCTTC	CSAIEQGGYCYTF
TRBV5-1	many	TRBD1	TRBJ1-1	TGCGCCAGCAGCCCTACAGGGGACACTGAAGCTTTCTTT	CASSPTGDTEAFF
TRBV19	-	-	TRBJ1-2	TGTGCCAGTAGTATCCCGCACGGTTTGGGGGGCTACACCTTC	CASSIPHGLGGYTF
TRBV5-1	-	-	TRBJ1-5	TGCGCCAGCAGCTTGGGGGACAACAATCATCCCCAGCAATTT	CASSLGDNNHPQQF
TRBV11-1	-	TRBD1	TRBJ1-6	TGTGCCAGCAGCCGGGACAGGGGCGATTCACCCCTCCACTTT	CASSRDRGDSPLHF
TRBV29-1	-	-	TRBJ1-2	TGCAGCGTTGCCGCAGGGACCCACTATGGCTACACCTTC	CSVAAGTHYGYTF
TRBV20-1	-	-	TRBJ2-2	TGCAGTGCCCCACTCGTAGCACGAGCGAACACCGGGGAGCTGTTTTTT	CSAPLVARANTGELFF
TRBV5-1	-	TRBD1	TRBJ1-6	TGCGCCAGCAGCTTGAATCCCCAGGGGGAGTCACCCCTCCACTTT	CASSLNPQGESPLHF
TRBV6-6	-	TRBD1	TRBJ2-1	TGTGCCAGCATCCGGACAGGTATCGAAGGTGAGCAGTTCTTC	CASIRTGIEGEQFF
TRBV6-2/TRBV6-3	-	-	TRBJ1-5	TGTGCCAGCAGTTACGGATGGCCCCAGCATTTT	CASSYGWPQHF
TRBV18	few	-	TRBJ2-6	TGTGCCAGCTCACCCTGGGCTCCCTCGGTCGGGGCCAACGTCCTGACTTTC	CASSPWAPSVGANVLTF
TRBV6-2/TRBV6-3	-	TRBD1	TRBJ2-5	TGTGCCAGCAGCACAGGGGGAGAGACCCAGTACTTC	CASSTGGETQYF
TRBV3-1	many	-	TRBJ1-1	TGTGCCAGCAGTATTGTACCAAACACTGAAGCTTTCTTT	CASSIVPNTEAFF
TRBV12-3/TRBV12-4	-	-	TRBJ2-3	TGTGCCAGCAGTTACAGGGACGGGGCAGATACGCAGTATTTT	CASSYRDGADTQYF
TRBV6-6	few	-	TRBJ2-1	TGTGCCAGCAGCAAGTCGGTCGGACAGAGCTCCTACAATGAGCAGTTCTTC	CASSKSVGQSSYNEQFF
TRBV7-2	few	TRBD1	TRBJ1-1	TGTGCCAGTTCCCCCGGGACAGGGCACACTGAAGCTTTCTTT	CASSPGTGHTEAFF
TRBV7-9	-	-	TRBJ2-1	TGTGCCGGCAGCTCCGATCAGGGAAAGCAGTTCTTC	CAGSSDQGKQFF
TRBV6-6	-	-	TRBJ2-5	TGTGCCACCTCGCCCCAAGAGACCCAGTACTTC	CATSPQETQYF
TRBV18	-	TRBD1	TRBJ1-2	TGTGCCAGCACCCCGGGACAGTCCGTGGGCTACACCTTC	CASTPGQSVGYTF
TRBV6-1	-	-	TRBJ2-7	TGTGCCTGCAGTGACAAGGAACAGAGCTCCTACGAGCAGTACTTC	CACSDKEQSSYEQYF
TRBV6-4	many	-	TRBJ2-1	TGTGCCAGCAGTGAGGCCAACCACAATGAGCAGTTCTTC	CASSEANHNEQFF
TRBV5-1	few	TRBD1	TRBJ1-1	TGCGCCAGCACCTGGGGGACAGGGAACACTGAAGCTTTCTTT	CASTWGTGNTEAFF